The T cell receptor beta chain under discussion was sequenced for a study of control samples from healthy donors and cancer patients. Produced via immunoSEQ multiplex PCR; TCRdb's table is partial and in-frame only. The data hold about 100,000 clones, with approximately 92% observed a single time. Deletions cut 5 bases from V and 5 bases from J, with 21 bases between. CDR3 size: 16 residues. Germline CDR1 reads SGHTA; CDR2 reads FQGTGA. The clonotype originates from a human donor in good health. The donor label of this sample is uncertain. V and J are TRBV7-3 and TRBJ2-5; D is possibly TRBD1 (6 bases). Material for sequencing was blood. The CDR3 DNA is TGTGCCAGCAGCCTAAACGCAGGGGCCACGGGGGAGACCCAGTACTTC. As protein: CASSLNAGATGETQYF.